At least ten counts were recorded for the clone carrying this T cell receptor (beta chain). What it binds is unknown. V shed 1 base and J shed 5 bases, with 8 bases lying between them. This CDR3 has 13 residues. Germline CDR1 reads SEHNR; CDR2 reads FQNEAQ (reference sequence). Study results and limitations: Larger-cohort validation covered only one TCR beta V-J rearrangement.

TCRdb reprocessed the 5' RACE reads via MiXCR and lists one record per CDR3 protein. The data show tens of thousands of distinct CDR3 sequences, approximately 17% seen once. The chain combines TRBV7-9 with TRBJ1-1; possible D gene TRBD1, 5 bases. Material for sequencing was naive CD4+ T cells sorted from blood. Indicated subset: naive CD4+ T cells, CD4+CD45RA+CD25-. This receptor was identified in a female donor with breast cancer. The CDR3 DNA reads TGTGCCAGCAGCTTAGATGGGGGGACTGAAGCTTTCTTT. Its translation is CASSLDGGTEAFF.